Presented here are 16 T cell receptor beta chains from one specimen sequenced in a study of cytomegalovirus exposure and HLA in healthy donors. 60 Vbeta and 13 Jbeta primers were used in PCR. Method: immunoSEQ multiplex PCR; TCRdb's copy keeps in-frame clones and lacks some. The sample includes under 150,000 clones, roughly four fifths of them seen just once. The material sequenced was PBMCs. The receptors originated from a woman between 50 and 59 years old in good health and CMV-seronegative.

Here the CDR3 DNA reads TGTGCCACCAGCAGAAGTGCAGGGTATCCTGTTGAAGCTTTCTTT. It codes for CATSRSAGYPVEAFF. The chain is built from TRBV15 and TRBJ1-1, with a tentative D call TRBD1 (5 bases). The CDR3 covers 15 residues. Between the trimmed V and J ends, which lost 2 bases and 7 bases, there was a span of 17 bases. From germline, CDR1 is LNHNV and CDR2 YYDKDF (reference sequence).

V is TRBV19 and J is TRBJ1-5; 9 nucleotides agree with TRBD1. Per germline, CDR1 LNHDA and CDR2 SQIVND (reference sequence). The V segment lost 6 bases and the J segment 4 bases; nucleotides outside the gene matches: 7. The CDR3 is made up of 15 amino acids. For the CDR3, the DNA is TGTGCCAGTAGGTCACAGGGGGCGCGGAATCAGCCCCAGCATTTT. It encodes CASRSQGARNQPQHF.

The CDR3 protein is CASSIGLRGEKLFF. The DNA of the CDR3 is TGTGCCAGTAGTATAGGTCTTCGGGGTGAAAAACTGTTTTTT. The chain joins TRBV19 to TRBJ1-4; the D is unclear. The CDR3 is made up of 14 amino acids. Germline V gives CDR1 LNHDA, CDR2 SQIVND (reference sequence). V was trimmed by 1 base and J by 7 bases, leaving 10 bases between them.

A remark on this clone: The same CDR3 also results from other DNA sequences found in this sample. The J gene is TRBJ2-7, the V gene TRBV20-1; 7 positions match TRBD1. V lost 6 bases, J lost 3 bases, and 2 bases stayed unmatched. CDR1 and CDR2 (germline): DFQATT, SNEGSKA (reference sequence). There are 11 residues in the CDR3. CDR3 sequence reads: CSARDSYEQYF. DNA for the CDR3: TGCAGTGCCCGGGACAGCTACGAGCAGTACTTC.

The gene calls are TRBV2 and TRBJ1-1; D not certain. This CDR3 has 13 residues. Trimming took 6 bases from V and 1 from J, leaving 9 bases between them. Germline values: CDR1 SNHLY, CDR2 FYNNEI. CDR3 nucleotide sequence: TGTGCCAGCAGAACAGAACAGAACACTGAAGCTTTCTTT. It specifies CASRTEQNTEAFF.

This chain connects TRBV11-3 to TRBJ1-5; D unresolved. Germline CDR1 SGHNT, CDR2 YENEEA. This CDR3 has 12 residues. V dropped 5 bases and J dropped 7 bases, with 9 bases sitting between them. The chain's CDR3 is CASSPHCQPQHF. Written as DNA, the CDR3 is TGTGCCAGCAGCCCCCACTGCCAGCCCCAGCATTTT.

The rearrangement uses TRBV2 and TRBJ2-2; no definite D call. The CDR3 sequence is 11 residues long. CDR1 SNHLY and CDR2 FYNNEI come from the germline V gene. V lost 6 bases and J 4 bases, leaving 3 bases between the germline ends. CDR3 in DNA: TGTGCCAGCAGCCTCACCGGGGAGCTGTTTTTT. This encodes CASSLTGELFF. The full variable domain, rest sourced from reference TRBV2 and TRBJ2-2, is EPEVTQTPSHQVTQMGQEVILRCVPISNHLYFYWYRQILGQKVEFLVSFYNNEISEKSEIFDDQFSVERPDGSNFTLKIRSTKLEDSAMYFCASSLTGELFFGEGSRLTVL.

The genes are TRBV2 and TRBJ1-5, with TRBD1 identical over 8 bases. CDR3 length: 13 amino acids. Germline CDR1 SNHLY, CDR2 FYNNEI. V was clipped by 8 bases and J by 3 bases; unmatched bases: 3. As DNA, the CDR3 is TGTGCCAGCGGACAGGGACTCAATCAGCCCCAGCATTTT. Protein sequence: CASGQGLNQPQHF.

The V gene is TRBV7-2, the J gene TRBJ2-3; 7 bases are a match to TRBD1. V lost 4 bases to trimming and J lost 3 bases; unmatched junction nucleotides: 1. Germline CDR1 reads SGHTA; CDR2 reads FQGNSA. There are 13 residues in the CDR3. CDR3 DNA sequence: TGTGCCAGCAGCTCCAGGGGGACAGATACGCAGTATTTT. Translated: CASSSRGTDTQYF.

The chain couples TRBV6-1 to TRBJ1-2; maybe TRBD1 (6 bases). V was trimmed by 7 bases and J by 8 bases, leaving 23 bases between them. This CDR3 is 15 amino acids long. Germline V gene sequence: CDR1 MNHNS, CDR2 SASEGT. For the CDR3, the DNA is TGTGCCAGCACCTTTTCTACAGACAGGTCTGGCGGCTACACCTTC. Translation: CASTFSTDRSGGYTF.

The chain links TRBV6-5 to TRBJ1-4; D remains unclear. V shed 9 bases and J shed 0 bases, with 11 bases lying between them. Germline V gives CDR1 MNHEY, CDR2 SVGAGI. This CDR3 is 14 amino acids long. CDR3 residues: CASKPGATNEKLFF. CDR3 DNA: TGTGCCAGTAAACCGGGAGCAACTAATGAAAAACTGTTTTTT.

The V and J genes are TRBV2 and TRBJ2-7; 7 nucleotides match TRBD2. The V and J ends lost 4 bases and 1 base, in that order; junction bases with no gene match: 7. Germline V gene data show CDR1 as SNHLY and CDR2 as FYNNEI. CDR3 size: 15 residues. For the CDR3, the DNA is TGTGCCAGCAGTGTTGGTCCCGGGGGGTCCTACGAGCAGTACTTC. Translated, it gives CASSVGPGGSYEQYF. Combining the CDR3 with reference TRBV2 and TRBJ2-7 gives the whole variable domain EPEVTQTPSHQVTQMGQEVILRCVPISNHLYFYWYRQILGQKVEFLVSFYNNEISEKSEIFDDQFSVERPDGSNFTLKIRSTKLEDSAMYFCASSVGPGGSYEQYFGPGTRLTVT.

V gene TRBV14 combines with J gene TRBJ1-6; tentative D call: TRBD1 (5 bases). Germline V gene sequence: CDR1 SGHDN, CDR2 FVKESK. With 4 bases removed from V and 10 bases from J, the gap between germline ends came to 14 bases. The CDR3 covers 14 residues. Here the CDR3 DNA reads TGTGCCAGCAGCCTCGGGGGATTTGGATCACCCCTCCACTTT. It encodes CASSLGGFGSPLHF.

The chain has TRBV19 and TRBJ2-7, with 9 positions matching TRBD2. V shed 2 bases and J 2 bases; nucleotides not matched to a gene: 7. CDR3 length equals 16 residues. Germline assignment: CDR1 LNHDA and CDR2 SQIVND (reference sequence). The CDR3 is CASSILLAGGTYEQYF. The CDR3 DNA is TGTGCCAGTAGTATATTACTAGCGGGCGGAACCTACGAGCAGTACTTC.

This chain connects TRBV4-1 to TRBJ2-7, with TRBD1 matching over 8 bases. The CDR3 runs to 15 residues. The J segment lost 2 bases and the V segment lost 1 base, leaving 4 bases of the junction unmatched. Germline V gene sequence: CDR1 MGHRA, CDR2 YSYEKL. The CDR3 sequence: CASSQARQGTYEQYF. CDR3 nucleotide sequence: TGCGCCAGCAGCCAAGCTCGACAGGGGACCTACGAGCAGTACTTC.

This chain links TRBV11-3 with TRBJ2-3; D gene uncertain. Germline V CDR1 and CDR2: SGHNT, YENEEA. Trimming took off 5 bases at V and 6 bases at J, with 9 bases between the two ends. The CDR3 runs to 12 residues. This CDR3 reads CASSLHEDTQYF. The CDR3, as DNA: TGTGCCAGCAGCCTCCATGAGGATACGCAGTATTTT.